This TCR beta chain emerged from a study of T cells in Graves' hyperthyroidism and ophthalmopathy. Calling Graves' hyperthyroidism stable meant ophthalmopathy did not progress within 18 months. Aged 18 to 65, the patients had hyperthyroidism that was newly diagnosed and had lasted under 2 months. General study findings and limits: Ophthalmopathy was predicted by the model a median of approximately 6.6 months ahead of onset.

This clonotype was seen more than once but under ten times. Its specificity is not known. The CDR3 is made up of 16 amino acids. Looked up from germline, CDR1 is MNHEY and CDR2 is SMNVEV (reference sequence). Trimming shortened V by 2 bases and J by 0 bases, and 11 bases separated the two germline ends. Template material for amplifying TCR beta CDR3 regions consisted of RNA transcripts. HTBI primers drove first-round RT-PCR of the TCR CDR3. One entry per CDR3 protein, called by TCRdb with MiXCR from the multiplex PCR reads. The sample lists around 300,000 distinct CDR3 sequences; approximately 14% were seen once.

The sequenced sample was blood. This TCR was sampled from a woman in her twenties or thirties with Graves' hyperthyroidism. J is TRBJ1-5 and V is TRBV27; D call uncertain. The CDR3 nucleotides are TGTGCCAGCAGTTTAAAGGGAATCAATAGCAATCAGCCCCAGCATTTT. It translates to CASSLKGINSNQPQHF.